This entry features one T cell receptor (beta chain) sequence. This clonotype came up a few times. Its antigen remains undetermined. No clone much larger than this one lies a single base away; base qualities are absent. This sample is part of a study of early T cells in non-severe SARS-CoV-2 infection (dated by TCRdb to the early 2020s). For the study in its entirety: Because TCR sequencing relied on bulk RNA taken from unsorted whole blood, pairing of alpha and beta chains was not possible. Beyond this particular receptor, the publication reports: Matching against VDJdb was skewed toward anti-spike CD8 responses, likely underestimated virus-specific expansions, and missed private and CD4 specificities.

This was a case-control study nested in a cohort of healthcare workers in London, UK, who had nasopharyngeal swab PCR tests and blood samples taken every week. Healthcare workers were recruited during the week of the UK lockdown, between 23 and 31 March 2020, and followed weekly for up to roughly 15 weeks. The protocol used for the library was 5' RACE. The instrument was a NextSeq 500. The TCR library protocol attached unique molecular identifiers to individual cDNA molecules to correct for sequencing error and PCR bias. Both TCR alpha and beta chains were sequenced, and tight co-correlation was observed between alpha and beta sequence abundances in each sample. The published analysis was carried out like this. Decombinator V4 was used to annotate the V gene, J gene and CDR3 of the TCR sequences. TCRs were defined as expanded if a significant change between any two time points was detected under a Poisson model with p below 0.0001. TCR abundances were normalised to the total number of TCRs sequenced per sample and expressed as counts per million. MAIT TCRs were defined by TRAV1-2 paired with TRAJ12, TRAJ20 or TRAJ33, and iNKT TCRs by TRAV10 paired with TRAJ18. A search of VDJdb, accessed on 1 November 2021, was run for TCRs annotated to CMV, EBV and SARS-CoV-2, with TCRs annotated for multiple antigens excluded. TCRdb took the public reads, trimmed them with fastp at Q25, ran MiXCR for clone calling and kept in-frame beta chains. Duplicate CDR3 protein sequences are folded into a single record with the most common DNA and genes. The V and J calls come from TCRdb's annotation, not from the publication. Recorded for this sample are 45,000 to 75,000 distinct CDR3 sequences; roughly 12% of them occurred a single time. The ten largest make up 4.8% of the sample.

The trim is 3 bases for V and 8 bases for J, with a gap of 7 bases between the germline ends. The CDR3 holds 12 amino acids from the cysteine to the phenylalanine. The sequence is cut down to CDR3 DNA, 36 bases in frame from base 1. The germline V gene encodes CDR1 MNHEY and CDR2 SMNVEV (reference sequence). The clonotype was recovered from an adult who was a healthcare worker with PCR-confirmed SARS-CoV-2 infection or an uninfected control (not recorded which). The receptor chain draws on TRBV27 and TRBJ2-2; TRBD1 is a possible D gene, resting on 6 matching bases. Specimen: whole blood. The DNA sequence reads TGTGCCAGCAGTTTGGGGACAGGGGAGCTGTTTTTT. Translated, it reads CASSLGTGELFF.